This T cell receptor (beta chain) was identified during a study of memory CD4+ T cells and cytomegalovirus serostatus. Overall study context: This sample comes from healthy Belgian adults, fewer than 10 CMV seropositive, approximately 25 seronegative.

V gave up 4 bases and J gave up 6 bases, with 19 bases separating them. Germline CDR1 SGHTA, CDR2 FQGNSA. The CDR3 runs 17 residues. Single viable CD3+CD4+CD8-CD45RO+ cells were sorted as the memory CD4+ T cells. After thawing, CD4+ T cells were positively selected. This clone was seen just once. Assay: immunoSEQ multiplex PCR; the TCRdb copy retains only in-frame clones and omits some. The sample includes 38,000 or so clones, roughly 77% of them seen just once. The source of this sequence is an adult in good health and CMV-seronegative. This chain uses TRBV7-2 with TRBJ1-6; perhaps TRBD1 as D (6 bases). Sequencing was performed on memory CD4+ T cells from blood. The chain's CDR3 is CASSYLGGFGANSPLHF. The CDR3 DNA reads TGTGCCAGCAGCTATCTAGGGGGATTTGGGGCTAATTCACCCCTCCACTTT.